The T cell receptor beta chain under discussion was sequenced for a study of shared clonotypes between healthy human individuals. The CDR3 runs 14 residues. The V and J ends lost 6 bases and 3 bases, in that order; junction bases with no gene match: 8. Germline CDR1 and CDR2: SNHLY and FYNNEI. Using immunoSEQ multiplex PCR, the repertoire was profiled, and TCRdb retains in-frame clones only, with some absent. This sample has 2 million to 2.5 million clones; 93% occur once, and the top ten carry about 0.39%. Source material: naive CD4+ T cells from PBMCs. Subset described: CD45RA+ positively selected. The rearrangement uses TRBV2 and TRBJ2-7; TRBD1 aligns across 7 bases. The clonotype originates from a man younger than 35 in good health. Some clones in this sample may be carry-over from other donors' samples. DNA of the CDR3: TGTGCCAGCAGCCAAAGACAGGGCTTCTACGAGCAGTACTTC. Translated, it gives CASSQRQGFYEQYF.